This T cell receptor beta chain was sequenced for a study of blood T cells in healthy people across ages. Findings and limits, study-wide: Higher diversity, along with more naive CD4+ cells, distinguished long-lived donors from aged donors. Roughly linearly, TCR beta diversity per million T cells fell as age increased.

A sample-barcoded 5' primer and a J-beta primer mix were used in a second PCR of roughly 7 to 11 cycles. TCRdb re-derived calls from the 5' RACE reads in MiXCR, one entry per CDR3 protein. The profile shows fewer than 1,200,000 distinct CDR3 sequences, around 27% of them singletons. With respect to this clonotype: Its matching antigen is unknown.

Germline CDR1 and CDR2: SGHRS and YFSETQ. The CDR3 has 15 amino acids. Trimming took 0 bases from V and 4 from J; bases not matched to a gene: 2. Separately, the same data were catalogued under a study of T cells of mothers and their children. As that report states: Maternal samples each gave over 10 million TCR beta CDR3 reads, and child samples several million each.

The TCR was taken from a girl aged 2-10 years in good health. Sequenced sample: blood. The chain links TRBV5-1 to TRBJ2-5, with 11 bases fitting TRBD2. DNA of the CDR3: TGCGCCAGCAGCTTGGGGGGGACTAGCGGAGAGACCCAGTACTTC. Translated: CASSLGGTSGETQYF.